The entry below gives a single T cell receptor (beta chain) sequence along with its context. The assay was immunoSEQ multiplex PCR, and TCRdb's table has in-frame clones only and misses some. The sample contains around 140,000 clones, about 88% of which appear only once. The data derive from a study of radiation and T cells in renal cell carcinoma. Time point described: baseline pretreatment blood. The treatment is: 15 Gy SBRT to primary tumor, nephrectomy 4 weeks later. The tumor was a clear cell renal cell carcinoma. The CDR3 has 15 residues. Between the trimmed V and J ends, which lost 0 bases and 5 bases, there was a span of 16 bases. The germline V gene encodes CDR1 GTSNPN and CDR2 SVGIG (reference sequence).

The origin of this receptor is a woman in her seventies with renal cell carcinoma. The J gene is TRBJ1-1, the V gene TRBV30; unclear D gene. The specimen comprised blood, sampled from a patient whose treatment included radiotherapy and nephrectomy. Here the CDR3 DNA reads TGTGCCTGGAGTGTACGAGACCTCCGGGGAACTGAAGCTTTCTTT. Translation gives CAWSVRDLRGTEAFF.